A selection of T cell receptor beta chains follows, all from one sample in a study of OX40 agonist ivuxolimab in advanced cancers. The assay was immunoSEQ multiplex PCR, and TCRdb's table has in-frame clones only and misses some. The sample contains 87,000 or so clones, about 86% of which appear only once. The sample consisted of CD4+ or CD8+ T cells sorted from blood, taken in a trial of the OX40 agonist ivuxolimab. Receptor source: an adult with an advanced solid tumor such as melanoma, head and neck, liver or kidney cancer. The CDR3 runs from the conserved cysteine through the conserved F or W. The D gene is left open where the match is weak. Where a row states a size, it is once, few, many or the class of an expanded clone; other rows omit it.

j_gene,v_gene,d_gene,abundance,CDR3nt,CDR3aa
TRBJ2-2,TRBV6-5,.,once,TGTGCCAGCAGTTACTTCGACGGAGCCACCGGGGAGCTGTTTTTT,CASSYFDGATGELFF
TRBJ2-5,TRBV5-1,TRBD2,few,TGCGCCAGCAGCTTGGCGGCCCTTAGCGGGGAGACCCAGTACTTC,CASSLAALSGETQYF
TRBJ1-1,TRBV2,TRBD1,.,TGTGCCAGCAGCGGGACAGGGGGGAACACTGAAGCTTTCTTT,CASSGTGGNTEAFF
TRBJ1-2,TRBV7-9,.,many,TGTGCCAGCAGCTCGGCAGGGAGGGTCTACACCTTC,CASSSAGRVYTF
TRBJ2-3,TRBV11-3,.,.,TGTGCCAGCAGCTTAGAACGGACTGTTAAGCCCGATACGCAGTATTTT,CASSLERTVKPDTQYF
TRBJ1-4,TRBV30,.,.,TGTGCCTGGAGGCCCCCGCAGACTTTCAATGAAAAACTGTTTTTT,CAWRPPQTFNEKLFF
TRBJ1-1,TRBV21-1,.,.,TGTGCCAGCAGCCCAACAATTCAGGGGGCGAACACTGAAGCTTTCTTT,CASSPTIQGANTEAFF
TRBJ2-7,TRBV6-4,TRBD1,.,TGTGCCAGCAGCTTGGGACAGGGGAGCGAGCAGTACTTC,CASSLGQGSEQYF
TRBJ2-4,TRBV2,.,.,TGTGCCAGCAGCGACGACGGGCTAGCCAAAAACATTCAGTACTTC,CASSDDGLAKNIQYF
TRBJ2-1,TRBV7-3,TRBD2,.,TGTGCCAGCAGCTTAACTACTAGCGTGGGTGAGCAGTTCTTC,CASSLTTSVGEQFF
TRBJ2-7,TRBV27,TRBD2,.,TGTGCCATCCGTCGACTAGCGGAGTCCTACGAGCAGTACTTC,CAIRRLAESYEQYF
TRBJ1-2,TRBV19,TRBD1,.,TGTGCCAGTAATCCGAATTGGGACAGGCCCTTAAGCCTCTTC,CASNPNWDRPLSLF
TRBJ2-1,TRBV19,.,.,TGTGCCAGTAGTAGCGGGACGCATGGTGAGCAGTTCTTC,CASSSGTHGEQFF
TRBJ2-2,TRBV9,.,.,TGTGCCAGCAGCCCACGGACAGACACCGGGGAGCTGTTTTTT,CASSPRTDTGELFF
TRBJ2-5,TRBV19,TRBD2,.,TGTGCCAGTAGTCACGGCGGGAGACAAGGGGAGACCCAGTACTTC,CASSHGGRQGETQYF
TRBJ1-3,TRBV6-6,.,.,TGTGCCAGCAGTTACCGTACCGGGACGGGTGGAAACACCATATATTTT,CASSYRTGTGGNTIYF
TRBJ2-5,TRBV9,.,.,TGTGCCAGCAGTTCCCAGGACGGTCAAGAGACCCAGTACTTC,CASSSQDGQETQYF
TRBJ1-4,TRBV6-1,.,.,TGTGCCAGCAGTGAAGCGTGGGGGGTGGGGAATGAAAAACTGTTTTTT,CASSEAWGVGNEKLFF